The clone carrying this TCR beta chain came up a few times. The antigen is unknown. V was trimmed by 10 bases and J by 5 bases, leaving 15 bases between them. The CDR3 is 12 residues long. Germline CDR1 and CDR2: MDHEN and SYDVKM. Produced via immunoSEQ multiplex PCR; TCRdb's table is partial and in-frame only. The data show fewer than 400,000 clones, with approximately 79% seen just once and about 9.3% held by the top ten. This specimen belongs to a study of shared clonotypes between healthy human individuals. CD4+ cells yielded CD45RA+ naive and CD45RA-negative memory subsets. Regarding the study as a whole: In general, naive subsets displayed greater estimated richness than memory subsets did. Some naive CD4 clonotypes, roughly 4.5%, turned up in common across a handful of donors. The small donor group covered limited genetic and exposure diversity.

The chain combines TRBV28 with TRBJ2-7; the D gene could be TRBD1 or TRBD2 (5 bases each). Sequenced material: memory CD4+ T cells sorted from blood. Described subset: CD45RA-negative fraction. The receptor was isolated from a young man in good health. The CDR3 DNA sequence: TGTGCCACCACTGGGACCCGTCACGAGCAGTACTTC. It encodes CATTGTRHEQYF.